The TCR beta chain under discussion was sequenced for a study of blood T cell repertoires in COVID-19. This CDR3 has 13 amino acids. Trimming stripped 4 bases from V and 3 bases from J, with 10 bases between. The germline gives CDR1 SGHRS, CDR2 YFSETQ. Only in-frame clones appear in the TCRdb table, and some are missing; sequencing was by immunoSEQ multiplex PCR. The table includes 350,000 to 450,000 clones, 75% to 90% detected once. The sequence came from a man younger than 40 who had recovered from COVID-19. Material: PBMCs or T cells enriched from blood (not recorded which). The chain combines TRBV5-1 with TRBJ2-5, with a weak D call TRBD2 (6 bases). CDR3 residues: CASSAGTKETQYF. The DNA for the CDR3 is TGCGCCAGCAGCGCGGGGACCAAAGAGACCCAGTACTTC.